This TCR beta chain comes out of a study of T cell responses to AZD1222 COVID-19 vaccine. Findings of the study overall: Donors in the cohort were predominantly white British and more often female, and clonal diversity was possibly underestimated. Repertoire samples came only from after the peak T cell response. Reports say nearly half of spike-specific TCRs go after unmutated variant regions. Only six or seven AZD1222 recipients tested seropositive at baseline.

Using immunoSEQ multiplex PCR, the repertoire was profiled, and TCRdb retains in-frame clones only, with some absent. The sample consists of tens of thousands of clones, around 85% of them appearing once. V lost 2 bases and J lost 1, with 8 bases in between. Germline values: CDR1 SEHNR, CDR2 FQNEAQ (reference sequence). The CDR3 extends over 14 amino acids. With regard to this clone: Antigen specificity is unknown.

This material consisted of peripheral blood, taken on day 0 of AZD1222 vaccination. This TCR came from an adult in good health. The V call is TRBV7-9, the J call TRBJ1-1; TRBD1 is a possible D gene (6 bases). CDR3 sequence (DNA): TGTGCCAGCAGCTTAATGGGGGCGAACACTGAAGCTTTCTTT. This gives the protein CASSLMGANTEAFF.